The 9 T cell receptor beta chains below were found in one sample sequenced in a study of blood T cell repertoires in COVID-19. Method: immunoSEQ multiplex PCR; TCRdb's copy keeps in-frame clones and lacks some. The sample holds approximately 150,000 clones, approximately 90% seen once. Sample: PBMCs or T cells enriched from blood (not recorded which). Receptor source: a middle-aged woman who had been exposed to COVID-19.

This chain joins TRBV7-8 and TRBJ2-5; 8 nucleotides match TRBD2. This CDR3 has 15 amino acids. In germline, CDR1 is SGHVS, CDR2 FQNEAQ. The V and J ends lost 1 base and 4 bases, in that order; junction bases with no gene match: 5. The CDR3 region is CASSLGTSRRETQYF. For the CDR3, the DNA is TGTGCCAGCAGCTTAGGGACTAGCAGAAGAGAGACCCAGTACTTC.

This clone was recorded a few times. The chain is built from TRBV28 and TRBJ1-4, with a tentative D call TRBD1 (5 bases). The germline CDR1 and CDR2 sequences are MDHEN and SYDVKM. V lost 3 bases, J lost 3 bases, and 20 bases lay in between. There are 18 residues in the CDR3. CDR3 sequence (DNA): TGTGCCAGCAGTTTCTATCTTTACGCGCAGGGCCCTAATGAAAAACTGTTTTTT. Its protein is CASSFYLYAQGPNEKLFF.

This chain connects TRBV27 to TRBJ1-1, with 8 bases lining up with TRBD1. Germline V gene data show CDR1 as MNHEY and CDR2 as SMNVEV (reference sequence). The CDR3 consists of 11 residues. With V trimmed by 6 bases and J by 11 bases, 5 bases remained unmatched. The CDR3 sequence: CASRLRGHAFF. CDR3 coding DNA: TGTGCCAGCAGACTCAGGGGGCATGCTTTCTTT.

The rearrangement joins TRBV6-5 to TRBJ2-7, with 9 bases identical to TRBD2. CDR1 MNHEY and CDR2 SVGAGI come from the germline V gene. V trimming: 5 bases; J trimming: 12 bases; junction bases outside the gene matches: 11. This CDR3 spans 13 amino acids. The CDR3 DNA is TGTGCCAGCAGTCGCCTGACTAGCGGAAAACGGTACTTC. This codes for CASSRLTSGKRYF.

CDR3 loop: CASTTDLRGHVGELFF. Written as DNA, the CDR3 is TGTGCCAGCACAACGGACTTAAGGGGGCATGTCGGGGAGCTGTTTTTT. This chain joins TRBV2 and TRBJ2-2; 7 nucleotides match TRBD1. The germline V gene has CDR1 SNHLY and CDR2 FYNNEI. Losses at the gene ends were 7 bases for V and 7 bases for J; bases not matched to a gene: 15. CDR3 size: 16 residues. Full variable domain (remainder filled in from reference TRBV2 and TRBJ2-2): EPEVTQTPSHQVTQMGQEVILRCVPISNHLYFYWYRQILGQKVEFLVSFYNNEISEKSEIFDDQFSVERPDGSNFTLKIRSTKLEDSAMYFCASTTDLRGHVGELFFGEGSRLTVL.

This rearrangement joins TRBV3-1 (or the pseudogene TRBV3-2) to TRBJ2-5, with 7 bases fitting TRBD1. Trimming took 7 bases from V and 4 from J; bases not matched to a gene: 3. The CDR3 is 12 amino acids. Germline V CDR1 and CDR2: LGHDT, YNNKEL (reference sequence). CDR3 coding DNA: TGTGCCAGCACTTGGACAGGAGAGACCCAGTACTTC. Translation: CASTWTGETQYF.

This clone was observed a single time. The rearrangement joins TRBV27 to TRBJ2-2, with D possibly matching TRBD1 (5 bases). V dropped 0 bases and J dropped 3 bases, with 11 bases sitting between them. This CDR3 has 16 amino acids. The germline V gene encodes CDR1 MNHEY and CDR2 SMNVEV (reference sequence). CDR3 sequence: CASSLSGRVHTGELFF. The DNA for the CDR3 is TGTGCCAGCAGTTTATCGGGCAGGGTTCACACCGGGGAGCTGTTTTTT.

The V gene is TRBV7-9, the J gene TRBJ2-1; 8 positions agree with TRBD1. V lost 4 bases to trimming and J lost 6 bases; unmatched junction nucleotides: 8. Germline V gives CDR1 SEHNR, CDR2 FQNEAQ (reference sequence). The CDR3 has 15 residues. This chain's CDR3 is CASSSDRGRGNEQFF. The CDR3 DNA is TGTGCCAGCAGCTCAGACAGGGGACGGGGCAATGAGCAGTTCTTC.

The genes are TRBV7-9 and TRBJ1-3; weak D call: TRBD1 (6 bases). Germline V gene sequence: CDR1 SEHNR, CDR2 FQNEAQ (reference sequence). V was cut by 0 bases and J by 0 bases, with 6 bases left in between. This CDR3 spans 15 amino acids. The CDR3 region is CASSLAGASGNTIYF. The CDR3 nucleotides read TGTGCCAGCAGCTTAGCGGGGGCCTCTGGAAACACCATATATTTT.